The 2 T cell receptor beta chains below come from one sample, sequenced in a study of T cell clusters in autoimmune cytopenias. Each sample's input was 200 to 250 ng genomic DNA, some 34,000 genome equivalents. Multiplex touch-down PCR amplified TRB using TRB-A and TRB-B pools in one tube. TCRdb re-called the multiplex PCR reads and gives one entry per CDR3 protein, without DNA. The sample features about 5,000 distinct CDR3 sequences, with 45% to 65% in its top ten. The sample was also reused in another study, on T cell repertoires in aging, cancer and after chemotherapy.

Sequencing was carried out using peripheral blood. These receptors came from a human donor with chronic lymphocytic leukemia. The donor label of this sample is uncertain.

J is TRBJ2-3 and V is TRBV6-5; no DNA is available, so the TRBD1 call from TCRdb remains unchecked. The CDR3 runs to 13 residues. Germline lookup yields CDR1 MNHEY and CDR2 SVGAGI. CDR3 residues: CASSELRGATQYF.

This clonotype ranks as medium-sized (0.01 to 0.1%) in terms of frequency. The CDR3 loop is CATRPRTGELFF. The chain carries TRBV11-3 and TRBJ2-2. The CDR3 loop spans 12 amino acids. Germline CDR1 reads SGHNT; CDR2 reads YENEEA.